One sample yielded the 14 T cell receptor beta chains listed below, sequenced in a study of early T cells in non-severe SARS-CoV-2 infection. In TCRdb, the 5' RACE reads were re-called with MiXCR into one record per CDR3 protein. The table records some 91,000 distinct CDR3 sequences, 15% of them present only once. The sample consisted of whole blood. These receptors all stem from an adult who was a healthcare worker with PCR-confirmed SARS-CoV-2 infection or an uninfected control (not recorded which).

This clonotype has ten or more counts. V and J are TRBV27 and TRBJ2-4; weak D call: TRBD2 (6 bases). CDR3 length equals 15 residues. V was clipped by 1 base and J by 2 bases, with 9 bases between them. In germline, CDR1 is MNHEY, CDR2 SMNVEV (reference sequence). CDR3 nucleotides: TGTGCCAGCAGTTTATTGGGCGGGACCAAAAACATTCAGTACTTC. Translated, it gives CASSLLGGTKNIQYF.

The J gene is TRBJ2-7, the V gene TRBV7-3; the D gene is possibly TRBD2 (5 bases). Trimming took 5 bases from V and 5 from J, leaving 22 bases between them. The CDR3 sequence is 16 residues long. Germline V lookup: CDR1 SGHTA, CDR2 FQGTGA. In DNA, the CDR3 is TGTGCCAGCAGCCCCTCGGCGGCTCGGAGGCGGGACGAGCAGTACTTC. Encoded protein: CASSPSAARRRDEQYF.

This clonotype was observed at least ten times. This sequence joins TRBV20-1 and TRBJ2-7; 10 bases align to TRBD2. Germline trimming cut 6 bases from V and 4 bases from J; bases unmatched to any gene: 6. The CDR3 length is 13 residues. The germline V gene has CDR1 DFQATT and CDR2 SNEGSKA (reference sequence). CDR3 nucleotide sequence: TGCAGTGCCTCCGGGACTAGCGAATACGAGCAGTACTTC. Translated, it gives CSASGTSEYEQYF.

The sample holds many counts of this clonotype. The DNA of the CDR3 is TGCGCCAGCTCCCCAGCGGGAGGCTCCTACGAGCAGTACTTC. It is translated as CASSPAGGSYEQYF. This chain connects TRBV10-1 to TRBJ2-7, with 9 positions matching TRBD2. This CDR3 is 14 amino acids long. The germline V gene encodes CDR1 WNHNN and CDR2 SYGVQD (reference sequence). J gave up 0 bases and V 8 bases, and 5 bases lay outside the gene matches.

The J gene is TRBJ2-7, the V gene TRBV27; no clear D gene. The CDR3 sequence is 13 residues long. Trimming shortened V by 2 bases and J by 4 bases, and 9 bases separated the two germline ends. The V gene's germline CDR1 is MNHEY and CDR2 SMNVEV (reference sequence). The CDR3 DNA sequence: TGTGCCAGCAGTTTAACCGCCAGTTACGAGCAGTACTTC. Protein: CASSLTASYEQYF.

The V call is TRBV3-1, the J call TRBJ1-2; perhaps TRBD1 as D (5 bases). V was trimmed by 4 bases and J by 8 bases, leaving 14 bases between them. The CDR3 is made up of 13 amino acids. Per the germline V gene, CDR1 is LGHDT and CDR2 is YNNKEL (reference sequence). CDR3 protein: CASSPGTVGGYTF. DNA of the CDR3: TGTGCCAGCAGCCCCGGGACCGTCGGGGGCTACACCTTC.

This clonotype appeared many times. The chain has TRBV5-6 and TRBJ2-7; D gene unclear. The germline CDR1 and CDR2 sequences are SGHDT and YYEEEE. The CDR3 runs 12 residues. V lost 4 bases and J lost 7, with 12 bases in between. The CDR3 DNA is TGTGCCAGCAGCCTGTCGATGGGGGAGCAGTACTTC. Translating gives CASSLSMGEQYF.

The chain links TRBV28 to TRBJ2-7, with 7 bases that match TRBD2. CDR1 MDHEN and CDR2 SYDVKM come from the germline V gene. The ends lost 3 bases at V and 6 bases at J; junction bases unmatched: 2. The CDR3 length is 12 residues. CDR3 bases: TGTGCCAGCAGTTTCGGGGGGTTCGAGCAGTACTTC. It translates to CASSFGGFEQYF.

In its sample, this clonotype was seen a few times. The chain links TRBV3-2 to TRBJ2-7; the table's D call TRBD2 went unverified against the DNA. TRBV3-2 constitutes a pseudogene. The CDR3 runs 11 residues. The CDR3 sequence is CARPRSGMQYF. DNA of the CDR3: TGTGCCAGGCCCCGGAGCGGGATGCAGTACTTC.

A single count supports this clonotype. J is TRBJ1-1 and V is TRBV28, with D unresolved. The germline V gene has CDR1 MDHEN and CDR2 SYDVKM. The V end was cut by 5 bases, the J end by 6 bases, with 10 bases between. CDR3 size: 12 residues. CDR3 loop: CASSPQAPEAFF. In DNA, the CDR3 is TGTGCCAGCAGTCCCCAGGCCCCTGAAGCTTTCTTT. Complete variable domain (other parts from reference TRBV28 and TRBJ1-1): DVKVTQSSRYLVKRTGEKVFLECVQDMDHENMFWYRQDPGLGLRLIYFSYDVKMKEKGDIPEGYSVSREKKERFSLILESASTNQTSMYLCASSPQAPEAFFGQGTRLTVV.

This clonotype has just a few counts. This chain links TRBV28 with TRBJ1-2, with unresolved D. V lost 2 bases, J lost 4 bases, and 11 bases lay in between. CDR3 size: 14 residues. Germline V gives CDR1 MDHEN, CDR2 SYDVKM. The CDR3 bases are TGTGCCAGCAGTTTACCCCAGGTTACCTATGGCTACACCTTC. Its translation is CASSLPQVTYGYTF.

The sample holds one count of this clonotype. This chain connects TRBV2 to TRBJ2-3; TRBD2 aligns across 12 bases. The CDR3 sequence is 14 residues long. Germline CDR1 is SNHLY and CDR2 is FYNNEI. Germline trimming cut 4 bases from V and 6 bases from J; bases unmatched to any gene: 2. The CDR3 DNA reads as TGTGCCAGCAGTGGTACTAGCGGGAGGGATACGCAGTATTTT. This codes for CASSGTSGRDTQYF.

As DNA, the CDR3 is TGTGCCAGCAGTTTATCGTCTTTACAGGCTCAGGGCTACACCTTC. It encodes CASSLSSLQAQGYTF. The chain recombines TRBV28 with TRBJ1-2; tentatively, D is TRBD1 (5 bases). CDR1 MDHEN and CDR2 SYDVKM come from the germline V gene. V lost 1 base to trimming and J lost 8 bases, with 17 bases between them. The CDR3 is 15 amino acids.

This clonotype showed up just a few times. The CDR3 sequence: CASSLHRNEQFF. The DNA of the CDR3 is TGTGCCAGCAGCCTCCACCGGAATGAGCAGTTCTTC. This chain links TRBV6-2 or TRBV6-3 with TRBJ2-1, with unresolved D. Deletions cut 6 bases from V and 7 bases from J, with 10 bases between. This CDR3 contains 12 residues. Germline V gene data show CDR1 as MNHEY and CDR2 as SVGEGT.